This TCR beta chain was captured by sequencing in a study of T cell responses to AZD1222 COVID-19 vaccine. Study summary: Pooled together were second doses at about 4 or about 12 weeks.

TCRdb's copy holds only in-frame clones and misses some; the assay was immunoSEQ multiplex PCR. Among 110,000 to 150,000 clones listed, roughly 93% were seen once. Trimming removed 3 bases from V and 11 bases from J, with 13 bases in between. The CDR3 loop spans 12 amino acids. Whole-study findings and limits: Spike-wide coverage was observed for vaccine-associated CD4 TCRs, with dominant responses at 160-218 and 743-854. Females outnumbered males among donors, who were mostly white British; clonal diversity was possibly underestimated.

A note on this clone: The antigen is unknown.

This receptor was identified in an adult in good health. This specimen consisted of peripheral blood, obtained on day 0 of AZD1222 vaccination. The chain couples TRBV12-3 or TRBV12-4 to TRBJ1-1; D is perhaps TRBD1 (5 bases). CDR3 DNA sequence: TGTGCCAGCAGTTTTGTACGGGCAGGGGCTTTCTTT. Its protein product is CASSFVRAGAFF.